Described below is a single TCR beta chain sequence and its context. Its antigen remains unidentified. Trimming removed 5 bases from V and 6 bases from J, with 17 bases in between. The CDR3 has 14 amino acids. Germline V lookup: CDR1 MNHEY, CDR2 SVGAGI. This sample was included in a study of STAT5B mutations in CD4+ large granular lymphocyte leukemia. The method was immunoSEQ multiplex PCR; TCRdb's version includes in-frame clones alone and lacks a portion of them. The data show 30,000 to 40,000 clones, about 91% seen once. Points from the study as a whole: Top patient clones used TRBV06 genes more often: 8/27 versus 2/35 in controls. Higher CD4+ than CD8+ T-LGLL clonality might reflect small sample size. Patient CD4-sorted repertoires looked more clonal than healthy CD4+ repertoires, even without putative leukemic clones.

This sequence originates from a human donor in good health. Sequenced sample: CD4+ T cells from blood buffy coats. V is TRBV6-5 and J is TRBJ2-7; the D gene is possibly TRBD2 (5 bases). The CDR3 sequence: CASSPIRGMSEQYF. The DNA for the CDR3 is TGTGCCAGCAGTCCCATCAGAGGGATGAGCGAGCAGTACTTC.